This paragraph reports one T cell receptor beta chain. The target antigen is unknown. The data belong to a study of blood T cells in healthy people across ages. PCR was performed a second time for about 7 to 11 cycles using a sample-barcoded 5' primer and a J-beta primer mix. Every molecule of cDNA carried a tag from a template-switch adaptor with 12 random nucleotides. TCRdb redid the calling of the 5' RACE reads with MiXCR, one entry per CDR3 protein. The data hold about 400,000 distinct CDR3 sequences, with over 45% observed a single time. There are 16 residues in the CDR3. Trimming removed 7 bases at V and 0 bases at J, with 13 bases between. Germline CDR1 is SGHTA and CDR2 is FQGTGA. Study-wide results and limits: CMV status of donors was unknown, possibly confounding expanded clonotype changes. Investigators viewed diversity estimates from one million T cells as underestimates, the study reported.

The study drew donors from healthy Caucasian individuals in Russia aged about 6 to 95. The sequenced sample was blood. The V gene is TRBV7-3, the J gene TRBJ2-6, with D perhaps assigned TRBD1 or TRBD2 (5 bases each). The sequence was obtained from a man aged 60 to 75 in good health. The CDR3 region is CASTNPRGSGANVLTF. The CDR3 nucleotides read TGTGCCAGCACCAACCCGAGGGGCTCTGGGGCCAACGTCCTGACTTTC. Complete variable domain (other parts from reference TRBV7-3 and TRBJ2-6): GAGVSQTPSNKVTEKGKYVELRCDPISGHTALYWYRQSLGQGPEFLIYFQGTGAADDSGLPNDRFFAVRPEGSVSTLKIQRTERGDSAVYLCASTNPRGSGANVLTFGAGSRLTVL.